The clone carrying this T cell receptor beta chain has just a few counts. TCR beta CDR3 regions were amplified from RNA. Using the HTBI primer set, a first-round RT-PCR was run on the TCR CDR3. TCRdb itself ran the multiplex PCR reads through MiXCR, one entry per CDR3 protein. The sample records 90,000 to 120,000 distinct CDR3 sequences, more than 15% being singletons. Hyperthyroidism was newly diagnosed in patients aged 18 to 65 (duration under 2 months). The sample belongs to a study of T cells in Graves' hyperthyroidism and ophthalmopathy. V was pared by 4 bases and J by 6 bases, with 14 bases between. The germline V gene has CDR1 SGHRS and CDR2 YFSETQ. This CDR3 contains 14 residues.

Sequenced material: blood. The TCR originated in a woman aged 50 to 65 with Graves' hyperthyroidism. The chain recombines TRBV5-1 with TRBJ2-1, with unresolved D. The CDR3 bases are TGCGCCAGCAGCGCCGACGGACGGATCAATGAGCAGTTCTTC. This encodes CASSADGRINEQFF.